These T cell receptor beta chains were read from a single sample in a study of blood T cells in healthy people across ages. TCRdb processed the 5' RACE reads anew with MiXCR; each CDR3 protein has one entry. The sample has over 700,000 distinct CDR3 sequences; about 55% are singletons. The sequencing sample was made of blood. The receptors stem from a man of 80 years or more in good health. Both conserved end residues are part of each CDR3. A D gene is named only where the DNA matches it firmly. Only part of the rows carry a size: once, few, many, or a class if the clone is expanded.

NA NA TRBJ2-2 TRBV5-1 CASSPYLGRATGELFF TGCGCCAGCAGCCCCTACTTGGGCAGAGCCACCGGGGAGCTGTTTTTT
NA TRBD2 TRBJ2-5 TRBV29-1 CSVEETSSETQYF TGCAGCGTTGAAGAGACTAGCTCAGAGACCCAGTACTTC
NA TRBD2 TRBJ2-3 TRBV12-3/TRBV12-4 CASSLGGTSGRGPLYRYAYF TGTGCCAGCAGTTTAGGAGGGACTAGCGGGAGGGGCCCCCTTTACAGATACGCGTATTTT
NA TRBD2 TRBJ2-3 TRBV20-1 CSARTAPGTRYTDTQYF TGCAGTGCTAGAACCGCCCCGGGGACTAGGTACACAGATACGCAGTATTTT
NA NA TRBJ1-2 TRBV4-2 CASSQAEGAGYGYTF TGTGCCAGCAGCCAAGCTGAGGGAGCAGGCTATGGCTACACCTTC
few TRBD2 TRBJ2-4 TRBV20-1 CSGSGLAENIQYF TGCAGTGGGTCGGGACTAGCGGAAAACATTCAGTACTTC
NA TRBD1 TRBJ1-5 TRBV28 CASSYRGVNSNQPQHF TGTGCCAGCAGTTACAGGGGAGTGAATAGCAATCAGCCCCAGCATTTT
NA TRBD2 TRBJ2-3 TRBV4-1 CASSQAFRSGRGPDTQYF TGCGCCAGCAGCCAAGCGTTTCGGAGCGGGAGAGGCCCAGATACGCAGTATTTT
NA NA TRBJ1-6 TRBV11-1 CASSLFRGTGKESSYNSPLHF TGTGCCAGCAGCTTATTTAGGGGCACAGGGAAAGAGAGTTCCTATAATTCACCCCTCCACTTT
once NA TRBJ2-4 TRBV28 CASSPRRYQRAKNIQYF TGTGCCAGCAGTCCTCGGAGGTACCAAAGGGCCAAAAACATTCAGTACTTC
once NA TRBJ2-6 TRBV5-1 CASSLVSWASGANVLTF TGCGCCAGCAGCTTGGTTTCTTGGGCATCGGGGGCCAACGTCCTGACTTTC
NA NA TRBJ2-3 TRBV29-1 CSVVRQGLRDAYF TGCAGCGTTGTTCGGCAGGGCCTAAGAGACGCGTATTTT
few NA TRBJ1-1 TRBV24-1 CATSLGTEAFF TGTGCCACCAGTTTGGGCACTGAAGCTTTCTTT
few NA TRBJ1-1 TRBV4-3 CASSQEGGTEAFF TGCGCCAGCAGCCAAGAGGGGGGAACTGAAGCTTTCTTT
NA TRBD1 TRBJ2-3 TRBV29-1 CSVETGQHRYAYF TGCAGCGTGGAGACAGGGCAGCACAGATACGCGTATTTT
NA TRBD1 TRBJ1-4 TRBV5-5 CASSLNRGGQGAEKLFF TGTGCCAGCAGCTTGAACCGTGGGGGGCAGGGGGCTGAAAAACTGTTTTTT
many TRBD1 TRBJ2-7 TRBV7-2 CASSVLRQGAPREQYF TGTGCCAGCAGCGTACTAAGACAGGGGGCGCCCCGCGAGCAGTACTTC
NA TRBD2 TRBJ2-1 TRBV6-5 CASTPTSGGRAHEQFF TGTGCCAGCACCCCAACAAGTGGCGGGAGGGCCCATGAGCAGTTCTTC
NA TRBD2 TRBJ2-4 TRBV4-2 CASSQPTSSNTGEGNIQYF TGTGCCAGCAGCCAACCAACGAGTTCGAACACCGGGGAGGGGAACATTCAGTACTTC
few NA TRBJ2-3 TRBV10-3 CAIRSGPSTDTQYF TGTGCCATCAGGAGCGGTCCCAGCACAGATACGCAGTATTTT
NA NA TRBJ2-7 TRBV7-3 CAGSPGTLSSYEQYF TGTGCCGGCAGCCCCGGGACACTGAGCTCCTACGAGCAGTACTTC
NA NA TRBJ2-7 TRBV3-1 CASSQKPTGYEQYF TGTGCCAGCAGCCAAAAGCCCACCGGGTACGAGCAGTACTTC
NA TRBD2 TRBJ2-3 TRBV7-8 CASRRLRGRLDTQYF TGTGCCAGCAGACGTCTGCGCGGGAGATTAGATACGCAGTATTTT
few NA TRBJ1-2 TRBV20-1 CSARVSTATYGYTF TGCAGTGCTAGAGTTTCGACGGCGACCTATGGCTACACCTTC
NA NA TRBJ1-5 TRBV7-2 CASSLVGQGGRNQPQHF TGTGCCAGCAGCTTAGTTGGGCAGGGTGGCCGAAATCAGCCCCAGCATTTT
NA NA TRBJ2-5 TRBV6-2/TRBV6-3 CASSYTGSNEQYF TGTGCCAGCAGTTACACAGGGTCCAATGAGCAGTACTTC
NA NA TRBJ2-1 TRBV6-6 CASSYSQSYNEQFF TGTGCCAGCAGTTACTCACAGTCCTACAATGAGCAGTTCTTC
few NA TRBJ2-3 TRBV5-1 CASSLGPGEHRYAYF TGCGCCAGCAGCTTGGGTCCGGGAGAGCACAGATACGCGTATTTT
NA TRBD1 TRBJ1-2 TRBV6-4 CASSEVKGGGEDYGYTF TGTGCCAGCAGTGAAGTCAAGGGAGGGGGCGAAGACTATGGCTACACCTTC
few NA TRBJ1-1 TRBV6-2/TRBV6-3 CASSYIGEILNTEAFF TGTGCCAGCAGTTATATAGGTGAGATCCTAAACACTGAAGCTTTCTTT
NA NA TRBJ2-6 TRBV4-3 CASSPLVQVSGANVLTF TGCGCCAGCAGCCCCCTAGTCCAGGTCTCTGGGGCCAACGTCCTGACTTTC
NA NA TRBJ2-1 TRBV6-5 CASREGWNEQFF TGTGCCAGCAGGGAGGGGTGGAATGAGCAGTTCTTC
many TRBD1 TRBJ2-7 TRBV7-2 CASSLVFGQGANEQYF TGTGCCAGCAGCTTAGTTTTTGGACAGGGGGCGAACGAGCAGTACTTC